The entry below gives a single TCR beta chain sequence along with its context. Its antigen is unknown. Germline CDR1 is SGHRS and CDR2 is YFSETQ. V was clipped by 2 bases and J by 0 bases, with 12 bases between them. The CDR3 spans 17 residues. This entry belongs to a study of shared clonotypes between healthy human individuals. Authors' analysis steps: There were no quality scores in the junction-only immunoSEQ sequences, so filtering differed. The protocol was immunoSEQ multiplex PCR, while the TCRdb copy is restricted to in-frame clones and leaves out a portion. D and trimming come from the DNA, and the V and J calls and clone size come from that table. The sample contains about 2.3 million clones, 80% to 95% of which appear only once. Study-level points and caveats: In contrast to clonotypes shared by all four donors, non-shared clonotypes had lower generation probabilities.

The receptor comes from a man aged 18 to 30 in good health. Some clones in this sample may be carry-over from other donors' samples. Sequenced material: naive CD4+ T cells from PBMCs. Stated subset: CD45RA+ positively selected. The chain recombines TRBV5-1 with TRBJ2-6; D unclear. The CDR3 DNA reads TGCGCCAGCAGCTTACTGGCCTTGATCTCTGGGGCCAACGTCCTGACTTTC. Translating it yields CASSLLALISGANVLTF.